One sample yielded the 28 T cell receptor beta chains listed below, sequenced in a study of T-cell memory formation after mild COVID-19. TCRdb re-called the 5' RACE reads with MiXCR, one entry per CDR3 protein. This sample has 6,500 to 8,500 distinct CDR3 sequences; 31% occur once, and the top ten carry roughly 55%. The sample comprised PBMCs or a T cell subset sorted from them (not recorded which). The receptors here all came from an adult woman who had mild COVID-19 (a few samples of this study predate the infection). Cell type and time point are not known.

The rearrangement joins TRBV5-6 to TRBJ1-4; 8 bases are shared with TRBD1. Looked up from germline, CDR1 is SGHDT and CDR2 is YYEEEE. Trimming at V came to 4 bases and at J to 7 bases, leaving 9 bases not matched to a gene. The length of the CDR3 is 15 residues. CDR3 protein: CASSASGTGGEKLFF. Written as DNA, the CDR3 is TGTGCCAGCAGCGCATCCGGGACAGGAGGTGAAAAACTGTTTTTT.

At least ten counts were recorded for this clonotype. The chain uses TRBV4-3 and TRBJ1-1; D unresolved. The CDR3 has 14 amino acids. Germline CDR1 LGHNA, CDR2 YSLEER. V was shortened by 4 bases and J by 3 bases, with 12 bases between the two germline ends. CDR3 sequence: CASSPLGWDTEAFF. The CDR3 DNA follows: TGCGCCAGCAGCCCTCTAGGGTGGGACACTGAAGCTTTCTTT.

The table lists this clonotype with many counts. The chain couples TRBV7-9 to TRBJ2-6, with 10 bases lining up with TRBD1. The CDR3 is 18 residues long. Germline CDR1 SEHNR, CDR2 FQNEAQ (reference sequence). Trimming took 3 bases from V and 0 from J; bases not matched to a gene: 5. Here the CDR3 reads CASSFLDRGNSGANVLTF. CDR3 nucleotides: TGTGCCAGCAGCTTTTTGGACAGGGGGAACTCTGGGGCCAACGTCCTGACTTTC.

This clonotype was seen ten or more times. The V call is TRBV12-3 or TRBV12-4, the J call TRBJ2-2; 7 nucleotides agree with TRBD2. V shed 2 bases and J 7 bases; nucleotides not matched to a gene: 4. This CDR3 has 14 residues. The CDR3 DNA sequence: TGTGCCAGCAGTTTATCGAGCGGGGACGGGGAGCTGTTTTTT. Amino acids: CASSLSSGDGELFF.

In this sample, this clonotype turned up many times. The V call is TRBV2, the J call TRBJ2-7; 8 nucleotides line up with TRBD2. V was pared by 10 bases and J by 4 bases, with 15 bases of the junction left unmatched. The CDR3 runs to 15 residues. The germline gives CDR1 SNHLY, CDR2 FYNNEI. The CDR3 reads CANQPGRGATYEQYF. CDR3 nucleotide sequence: TGTGCCAACCAACCGGGGCGGGGGGCGACATACGAGCAGTACTTC.

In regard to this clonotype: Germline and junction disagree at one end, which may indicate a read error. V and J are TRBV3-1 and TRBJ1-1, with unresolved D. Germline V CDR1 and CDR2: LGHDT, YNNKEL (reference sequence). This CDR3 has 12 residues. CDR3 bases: TGTGCCAGCACCTACCATCTCACTGGAGCTTTCTTT. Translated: CASTYHLTGAFF. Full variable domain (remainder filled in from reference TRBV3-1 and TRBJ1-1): DTAVSQTPKYLVTQMGNDKSIKCEQNLGHDTMYWYKQDSKKFLKIMFSYNNKELIINETVPNRFSPKSPDKAHLNLHINSLELGDSAVYFCASTYHLTGAFFGQGTRLTVV.

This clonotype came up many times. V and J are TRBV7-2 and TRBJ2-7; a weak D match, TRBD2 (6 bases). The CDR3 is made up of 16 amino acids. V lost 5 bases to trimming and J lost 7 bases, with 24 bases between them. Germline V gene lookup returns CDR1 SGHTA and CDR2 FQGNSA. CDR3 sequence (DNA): TGTGCCAGCAGCGCCCCTGTCGCGGGGATGTCTAAAGAGCAGTACTTC. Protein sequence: CASSAPVAGMSKEQYF.

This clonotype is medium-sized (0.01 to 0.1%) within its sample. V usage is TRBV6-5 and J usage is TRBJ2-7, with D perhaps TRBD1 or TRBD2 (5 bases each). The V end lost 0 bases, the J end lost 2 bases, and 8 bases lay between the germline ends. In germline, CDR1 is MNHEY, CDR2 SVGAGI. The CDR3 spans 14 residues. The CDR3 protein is CASSYSGAAYEQYF. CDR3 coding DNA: TGTGCCAGCAGTTACTCCGGGGCCGCCTACGAGCAGTACTTC.

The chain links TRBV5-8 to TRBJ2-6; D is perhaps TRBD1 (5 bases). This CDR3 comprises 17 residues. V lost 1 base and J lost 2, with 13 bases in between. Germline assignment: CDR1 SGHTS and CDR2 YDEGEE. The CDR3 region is CASSLRGQAAGANVLTF. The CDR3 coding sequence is TGTGCCAGCAGCTTGCGCGGACAAGCCGCTGGGGCCAACGTCCTGACTTTC. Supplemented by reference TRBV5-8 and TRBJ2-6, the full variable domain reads EAGVTQSPTHLIKTRGQQATLRCSPISGHTSVYWYQQALGLGLQFLLWYDEGEERNRGNFPPRFSGRQFPNYSSELNVNALELEDSALYLCASSLRGQAAGANVLTFGAGSRLTVL.

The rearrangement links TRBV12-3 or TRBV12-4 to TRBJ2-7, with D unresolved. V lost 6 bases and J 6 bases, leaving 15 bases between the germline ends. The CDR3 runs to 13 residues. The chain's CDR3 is CASRGNGVSEQYF. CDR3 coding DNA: TGTGCCAGCAGGGGGAATGGGGTTTCCGAGCAGTACTTC.

CDR3 protein: CSARDPTSGGTGELFF. The CDR3 coding sequence is TGCAGTGCTAGAGACCCGACTAGCGGGGGCACCGGGGAGCTGTTTTTT. This chain connects TRBV20-1 to TRBJ2-2; 12 bases align to TRBD2. The CDR3 contains 16 residues. V shed 0 bases, J shed 4 bases, and the junction held 3 bases outside the gene matches. CDR1 is DFQATT, CDR2 SNEGSKA, per germline (reference sequence).

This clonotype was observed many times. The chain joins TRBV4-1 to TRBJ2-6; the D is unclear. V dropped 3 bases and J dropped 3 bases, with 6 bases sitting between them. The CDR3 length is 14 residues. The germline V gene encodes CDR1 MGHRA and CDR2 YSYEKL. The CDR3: CASSQGYGANVLTF. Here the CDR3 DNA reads TGCGCCAGCAGCCAGGGATATGGGGCCAACGTCCTGACTTTC.

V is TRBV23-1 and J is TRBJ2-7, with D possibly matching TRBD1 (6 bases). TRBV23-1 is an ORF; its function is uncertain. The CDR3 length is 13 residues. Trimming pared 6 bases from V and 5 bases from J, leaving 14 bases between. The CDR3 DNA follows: TGCGCCAGCAGCCACAGGGAATGCAACGAGCAGTACTTC. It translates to CASSHRECNEQYF.

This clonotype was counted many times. CDR3 residues: CATSLDEGGEYEQYF. DNA of the CDR3: TGTGCCACCAGCTTAGATGAGGGGGGGGAGTACGAGCAGTACTTC. The chain combines TRBV15 with TRBJ2-7, with D possibly matching TRBD2 (7 bases). V gave up 5 bases and J gave up 4 bases, with 18 bases separating them. The CDR3 contains 15 residues. The germline gives CDR1 LNHNV, CDR2 YYDKDF (reference sequence).

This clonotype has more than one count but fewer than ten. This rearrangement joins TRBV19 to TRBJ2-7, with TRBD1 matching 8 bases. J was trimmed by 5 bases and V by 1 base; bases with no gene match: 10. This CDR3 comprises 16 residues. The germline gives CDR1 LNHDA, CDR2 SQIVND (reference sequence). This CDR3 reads CASSIGWTGWSDEQYF. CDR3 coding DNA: TGTGCCAGTAGTATAGGCTGGACAGGGTGGAGCGACGAGCAGTACTTC.

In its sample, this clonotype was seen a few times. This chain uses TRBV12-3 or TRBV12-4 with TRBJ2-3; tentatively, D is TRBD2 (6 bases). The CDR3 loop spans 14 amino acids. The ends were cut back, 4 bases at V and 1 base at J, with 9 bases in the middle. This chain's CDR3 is CASSSERGTDTQYF. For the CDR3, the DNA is TGTGCCAGCAGTTCAGAGCGGGGCACAGATACGCAGTATTTT.

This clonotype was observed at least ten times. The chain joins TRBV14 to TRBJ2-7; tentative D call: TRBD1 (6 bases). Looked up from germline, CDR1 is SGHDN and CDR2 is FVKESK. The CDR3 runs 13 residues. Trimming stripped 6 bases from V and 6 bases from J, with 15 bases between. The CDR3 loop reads CASSTDVQGEQYV. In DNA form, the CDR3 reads TGTGCCAGCAGTACGGACGTACAGGGCGAGCAGTACGTC.

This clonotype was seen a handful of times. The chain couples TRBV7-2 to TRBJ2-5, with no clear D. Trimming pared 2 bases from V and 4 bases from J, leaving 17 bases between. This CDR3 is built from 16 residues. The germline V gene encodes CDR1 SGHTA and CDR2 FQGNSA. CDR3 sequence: CASSLWDTGPLETQYF. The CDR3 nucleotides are TGTGCCAGCAGCTTATGGGATACTGGCCCCCTAGAGACCCAGTACTTC.

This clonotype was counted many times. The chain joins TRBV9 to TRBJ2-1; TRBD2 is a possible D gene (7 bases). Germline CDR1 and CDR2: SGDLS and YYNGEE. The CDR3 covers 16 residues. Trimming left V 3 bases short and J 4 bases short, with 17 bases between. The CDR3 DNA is TGTGCCAGCAGCGCCTACCGGGGGGCCCTATACAATGAGCAGTTCTTC. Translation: CASSAYRGALYNEQFF.

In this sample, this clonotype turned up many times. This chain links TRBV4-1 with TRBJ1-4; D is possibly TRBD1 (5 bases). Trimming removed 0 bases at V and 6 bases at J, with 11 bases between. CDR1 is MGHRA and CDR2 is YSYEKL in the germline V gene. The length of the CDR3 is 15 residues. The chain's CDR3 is CASSQDPTAYEKLFF. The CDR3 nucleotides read TGCGCCAGCAGCCAAGATCCGACAGCATATGAAAAACTGTTTTTT.

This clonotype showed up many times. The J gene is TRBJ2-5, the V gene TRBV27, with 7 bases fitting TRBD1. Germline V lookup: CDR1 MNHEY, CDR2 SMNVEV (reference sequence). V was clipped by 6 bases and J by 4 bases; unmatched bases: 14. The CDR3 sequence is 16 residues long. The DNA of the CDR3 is TGTGCCAGCAGCCATAACAGGGGTCAGTTCGGAGAGACCCAGTACTTC. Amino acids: CASSHNRGQFGETQYF.

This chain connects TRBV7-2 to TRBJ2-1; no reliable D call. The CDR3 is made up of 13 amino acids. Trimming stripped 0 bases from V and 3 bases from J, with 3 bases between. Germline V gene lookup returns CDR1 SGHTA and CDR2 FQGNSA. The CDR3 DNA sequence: TGTGCCAGCAGCTTAGCGTACTACAATGAGCAGTTCTTC. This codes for CASSLAYYNEQFF.

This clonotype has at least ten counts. This CDR3 is CSATGGVFGYGYTF. The DNA of the CDR3 is TGCAGTGCTACCGGAGGGGTTTTCGGCTATGGCTACACCTTC. J is TRBJ1-2 and V is TRBV20-1, with D perhaps TRBD1 (5 bases). CDR3 length: 14 amino acids. V was shortened by 4 bases and J by 4 bases, with 16 bases between the two germline ends. Germline assignment: CDR1 DFQATT and CDR2 SNEGSKA (reference sequence).

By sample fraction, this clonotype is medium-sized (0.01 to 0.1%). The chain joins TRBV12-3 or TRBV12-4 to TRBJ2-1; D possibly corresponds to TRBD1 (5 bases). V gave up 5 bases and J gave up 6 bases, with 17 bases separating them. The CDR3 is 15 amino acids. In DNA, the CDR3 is TGTGCCAGCAGTCAAGGGTCGGACAACTTCAATGAGCAGTTCTTC. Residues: CASSQGSDNFNEQFF.

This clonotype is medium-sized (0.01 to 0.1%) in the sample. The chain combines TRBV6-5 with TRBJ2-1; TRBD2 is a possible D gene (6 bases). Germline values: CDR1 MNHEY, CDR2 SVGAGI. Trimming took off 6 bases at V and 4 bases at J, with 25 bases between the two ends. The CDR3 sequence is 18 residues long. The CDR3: CASSFLRTGLRRYNEQFF. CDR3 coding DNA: TGTGCCAGCAGCTTCCTCCGCACGGGACTCCGGAGATACAATGAGCAGTTCTTC.

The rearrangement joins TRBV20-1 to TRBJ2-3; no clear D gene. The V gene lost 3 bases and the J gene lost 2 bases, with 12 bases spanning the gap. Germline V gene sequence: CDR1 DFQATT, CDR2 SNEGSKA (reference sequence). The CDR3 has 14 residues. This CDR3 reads CSARNWKLTDTQYF. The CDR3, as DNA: TGCAGTGCTAGGAACTGGAAACTCACAGATACGCAGTATTTT.

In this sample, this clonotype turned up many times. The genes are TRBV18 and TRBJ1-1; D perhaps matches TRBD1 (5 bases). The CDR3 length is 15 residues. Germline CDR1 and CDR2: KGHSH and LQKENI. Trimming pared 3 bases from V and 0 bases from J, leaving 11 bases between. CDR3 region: CASSPLRTLNTEAFF. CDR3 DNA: TGTGCCAGCTCACCTCTAAGGACACTGAACACTGAAGCTTTCTTT.

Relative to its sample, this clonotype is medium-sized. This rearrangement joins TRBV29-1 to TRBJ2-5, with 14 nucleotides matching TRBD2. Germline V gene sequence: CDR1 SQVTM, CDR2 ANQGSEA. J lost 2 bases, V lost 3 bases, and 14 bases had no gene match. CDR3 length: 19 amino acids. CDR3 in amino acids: CSVEPMTSGGAYGQETQYF. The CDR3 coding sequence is TGCAGCGTTGAGCCTATGACTAGCGGGGGGGCCTACGGGCAAGAGACCCAGTACTTC.